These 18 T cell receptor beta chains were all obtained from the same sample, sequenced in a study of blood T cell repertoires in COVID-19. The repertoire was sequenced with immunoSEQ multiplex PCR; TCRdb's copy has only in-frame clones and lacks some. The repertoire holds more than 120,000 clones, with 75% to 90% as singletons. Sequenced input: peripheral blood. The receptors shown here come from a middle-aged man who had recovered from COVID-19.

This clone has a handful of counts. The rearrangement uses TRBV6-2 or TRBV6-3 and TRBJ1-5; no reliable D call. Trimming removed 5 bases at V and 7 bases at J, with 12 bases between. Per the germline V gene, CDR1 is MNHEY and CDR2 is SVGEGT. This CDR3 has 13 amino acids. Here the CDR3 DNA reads TGTGCCAGCAGTCCATTCGGAGAACAGCCCCAGCATTTT. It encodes CASSPFGEQPQHF.

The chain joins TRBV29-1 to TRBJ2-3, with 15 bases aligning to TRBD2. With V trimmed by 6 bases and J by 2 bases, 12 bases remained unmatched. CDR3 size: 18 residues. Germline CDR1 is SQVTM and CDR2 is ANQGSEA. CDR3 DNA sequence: TGCAGCGTAACGGGACTAGCGGGGGGCGGAGACGACACAGATACGCAGTATTTT. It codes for CSVTGLAGGGDDTDTQYF.

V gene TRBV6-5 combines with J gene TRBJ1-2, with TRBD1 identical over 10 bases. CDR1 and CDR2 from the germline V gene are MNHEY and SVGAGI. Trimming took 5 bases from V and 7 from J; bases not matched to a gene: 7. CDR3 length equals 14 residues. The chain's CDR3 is CASSNDRGRVGYTF. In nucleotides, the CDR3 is TGTGCCAGCAGTAACGACAGGGGGCGGGTTGGCTACACCTTC.

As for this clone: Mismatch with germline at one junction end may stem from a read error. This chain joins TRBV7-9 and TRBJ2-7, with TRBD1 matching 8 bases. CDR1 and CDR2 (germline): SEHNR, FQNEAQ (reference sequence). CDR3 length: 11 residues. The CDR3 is CASSSGDRPNF. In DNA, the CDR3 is TGTGCCAGCAGCTCAGGGGACAGGCCCAACTTC.

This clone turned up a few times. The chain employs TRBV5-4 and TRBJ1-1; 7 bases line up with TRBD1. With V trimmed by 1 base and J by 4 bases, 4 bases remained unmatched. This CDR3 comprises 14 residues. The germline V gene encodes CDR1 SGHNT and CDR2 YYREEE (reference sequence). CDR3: CASSLRQGGTEAFF. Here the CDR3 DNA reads TGTGCCAGCAGCTTGAGACAGGGTGGCACTGAAGCTTTCTTT.

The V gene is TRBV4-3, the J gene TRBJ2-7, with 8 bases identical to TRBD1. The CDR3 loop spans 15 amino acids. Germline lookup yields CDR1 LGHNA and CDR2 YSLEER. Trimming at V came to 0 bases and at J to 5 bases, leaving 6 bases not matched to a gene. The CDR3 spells CASSQEAGGYHEQYF. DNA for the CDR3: TGCGCCAGCAGCCAAGAGGCAGGGGGCTACCACGAGCAGTACTTC.

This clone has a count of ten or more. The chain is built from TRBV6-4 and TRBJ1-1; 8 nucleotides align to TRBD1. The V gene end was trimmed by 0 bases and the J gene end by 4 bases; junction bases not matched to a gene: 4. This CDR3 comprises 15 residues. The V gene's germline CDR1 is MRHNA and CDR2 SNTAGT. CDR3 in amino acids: CASSDSNTGGTEAFF. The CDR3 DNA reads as TGTGCCAGCAGTGACTCGAATACAGGGGGCACTGAAGCTTTCTTT.

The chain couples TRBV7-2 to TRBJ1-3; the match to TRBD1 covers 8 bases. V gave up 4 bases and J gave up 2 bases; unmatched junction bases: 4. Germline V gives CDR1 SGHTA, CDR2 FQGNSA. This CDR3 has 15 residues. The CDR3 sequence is CASSSTGGTGNTIYF. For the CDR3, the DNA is TGTGCCAGCAGCTCTACAGGGGGAACTGGAAACACCATATATTTT.

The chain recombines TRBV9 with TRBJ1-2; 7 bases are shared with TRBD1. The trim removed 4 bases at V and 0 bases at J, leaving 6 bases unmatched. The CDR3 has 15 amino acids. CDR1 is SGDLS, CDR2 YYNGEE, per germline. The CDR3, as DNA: TGTGCCAGCAGCACGACGGACAGGACTAACTATGGCTACACCTTC. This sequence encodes CASSTTDRTNYGYTF.

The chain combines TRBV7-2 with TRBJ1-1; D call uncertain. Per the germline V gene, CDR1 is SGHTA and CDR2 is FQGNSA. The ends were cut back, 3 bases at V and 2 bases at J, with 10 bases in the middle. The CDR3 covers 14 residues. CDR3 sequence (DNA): TGTGCCAGCAGCTTTGGTAGGAGAAACACTGAAGCTTTCTTT. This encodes CASSFGRRNTEAFF.

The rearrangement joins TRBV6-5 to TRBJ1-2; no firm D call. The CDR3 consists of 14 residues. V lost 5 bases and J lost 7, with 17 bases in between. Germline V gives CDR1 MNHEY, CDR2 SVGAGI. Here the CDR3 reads CASSPPPSGSGYTF. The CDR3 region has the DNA TGTGCCAGCAGTCCCCCCCCCTCCGGGAGTGGCTACACCTTC.

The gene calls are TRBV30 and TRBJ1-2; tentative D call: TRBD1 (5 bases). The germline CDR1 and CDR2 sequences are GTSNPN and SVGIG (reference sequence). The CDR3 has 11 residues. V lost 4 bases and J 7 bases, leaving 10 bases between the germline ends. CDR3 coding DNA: TGTGCCTGGACAGGGCCTACTGGCTACACCTTC. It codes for CAWTGPTGYTF.

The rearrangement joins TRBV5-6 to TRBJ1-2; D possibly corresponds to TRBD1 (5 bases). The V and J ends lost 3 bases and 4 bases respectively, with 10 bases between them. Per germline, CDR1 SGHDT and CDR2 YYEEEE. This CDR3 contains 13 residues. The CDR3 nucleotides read TGTGCCAGCAGCTCGGGACTTTCCTATGGCTACACCTTC. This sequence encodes CASSSGLSYGYTF.

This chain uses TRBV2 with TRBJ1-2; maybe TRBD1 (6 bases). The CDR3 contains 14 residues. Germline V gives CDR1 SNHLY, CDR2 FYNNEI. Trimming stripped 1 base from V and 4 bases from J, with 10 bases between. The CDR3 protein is CASSEGGRGYGYTF. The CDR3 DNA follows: TGTGCCAGCAGTGAAGGGGGGCGCGGCTATGGCTACACCTTC. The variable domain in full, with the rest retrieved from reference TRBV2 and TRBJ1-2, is EPEVTQTPSHQVTQMGQEVILRCVPISNHLYFYWYRQILGQKVEFLVSFYNNEISEKSEIFDDQFSVERPDGSNFTLKIRSTKLEDSAMYFCASSEGGRGYGYTFGSGTRLTVV.

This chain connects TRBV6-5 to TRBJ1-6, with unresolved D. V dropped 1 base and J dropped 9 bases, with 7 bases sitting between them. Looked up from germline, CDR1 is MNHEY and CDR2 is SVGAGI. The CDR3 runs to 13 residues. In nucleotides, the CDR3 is TGTGCCAGCAGTTACTTTGATAGTTCACCCCTCCACTTT. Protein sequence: CASSYFDSSPLHF.

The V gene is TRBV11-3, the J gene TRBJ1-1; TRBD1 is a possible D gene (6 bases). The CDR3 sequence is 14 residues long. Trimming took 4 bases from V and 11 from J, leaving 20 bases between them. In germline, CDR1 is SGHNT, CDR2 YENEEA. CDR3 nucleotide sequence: TGTGCCAGCAGCTCTACCCCAGGGGATCCCGGGGCTTTCTTT. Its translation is CASSSTPGDPGAFF.

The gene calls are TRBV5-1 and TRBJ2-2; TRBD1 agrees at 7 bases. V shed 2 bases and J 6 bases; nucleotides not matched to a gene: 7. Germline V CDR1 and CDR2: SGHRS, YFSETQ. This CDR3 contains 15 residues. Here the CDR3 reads CASSFTRQGAGELFF. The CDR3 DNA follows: TGCGCCAGCAGCTTTACTCGCCAGGGGGCCGGGGAGCTGTTTTTT.

The CDR3 loop is CSVGHSLEAFF. CDR3 nucleotide sequence: TGCAGCGTTGGTCACAGCCTAGAAGCTTTCTTT. V usage is TRBV29-1 and J usage is TRBJ1-1, with D hard to call. The ends were cut back, 4 bases at V and 8 bases at J, with 11 bases in the middle. Germline CDR1 reads SQVTM; CDR2 reads ANQGSEA. The CDR3 covers 11 residues.